This is a list of T cell receptor beta chains from one sample in a study of blood T cell repertoires in COVID-19. Generated by immunoSEQ multiplex PCR, the TCRdb table keeps only in-frame clones and is missing some. The sample has roughly 80,000 clones, 84% seen once. Input material: peripheral blood. These receptors originate from a human donor in a cohort sampled during active COVID-19. Both conserved end residues are part of each CDR3. D genes are given only for firm matches. Clone size is given for some rows only: seen once, a few or many times, or a class if the clone is expanded.

J gene | D gene | CDR3 length | V gene | clone size | CDR3 DNA | CDR3 protein
TRBJ2-5 | NA | 13 | TRBV4-1 | once | TGCGCCAGCAGCCAAGAGGGGGCAGAGACCCAGTACTTC | CASSQEGAETQYF
TRBJ2-2 | TRBD1 | 16 | TRBV7-3 | NA | TGTGCCAGCAGAATTACCACAGGGGTGGACACCGGGGAGCTGTTTTTT | CASRITTGVDTGELFF
TRBJ1-2 | NA | 13 | TRBV19 | NA | TGTGCCAGTAGCCTACGGGGGGCGAATGGCTACACCTTC | CASSLRGANGYTF
TRBJ2-5 | TRBD2 | 16 | TRBV7-6 | NA | TGTGCCAGCAGCTTAAGCCCTGGACTAGCGGAAGAGACCCAGTACTTC | CASSLSPGLAEETQYF
TRBJ1-1 | TRBD1 | 15 | TRBV10-2 | NA | TGCGCCAGCAGTGAGAATGGGACAGCCAAAGGGAAAGCTTTCTTT | CASSENGTAKGKAFF
TRBJ1-1 | TRBD1 | 14 | TRBV5-1 | NA | TGCGCCAGCAGCTCCGGGACAGCCAACACTGAAGCTTTCTTT | CASSSGTANTEAFF
TRBJ1-5 | TRBD1 | 14 | TRBV6-5 | NA | TGTGCCAGCAGGGGACAGGGATACAATCAGCCCCAGCATTTT | CASRGQGYNQPQHF
TRBJ2-7 | NA | 12 | TRBV2 | NA | TGTGCCAGCAGTTTACAGGGTTGGGAGCAGTACTTC | CASSLQGWEQYF
TRBJ1-1 | NA | 14 | TRBV19 | NA | TGTGCCAGTAGTCCACAGGGAATGAACACTGAAGCTTTCTTT | CASSPQGMNTEAFF
TRBJ1-5 | NA | 14 | TRBV19 | NA | TGTGCCAGTAGTATAGTCAAGAGCTATCAGCCCCAGCATTTT | CASSIVKSYQPQHF
TRBJ2-1 | TRBD2 | 16 | TRBV7-9 | NA | TGTGCCAGCAGCTTACCCGGGACTAGCGGGGGCAATGAGCAGTTCTTC | CASSLPGTSGGNEQFF